This section outlines one TCR beta chain sequence together with its context. Germline CDR1 is SQVTM and CDR2 is ANQGSEA. The CDR3 covers 15 residues. V lost 7 bases and J lost 2; bases outside the gene matches: 12. This entry belongs to a study of blood T cell repertoires in COVID-19. Whole-study context: Spain, Italy and the United States supplied samples that represented acute and convalescent COVID-19. In each case, the material was cDNA or gDNA derived from T cells, B-cell-depleted T cells, or PBMCs.

Authors' processing steps: Researchers report that nucleated cell counts were estimated from reference gene primer amplification. Assay: immunoSEQ multiplex PCR; the TCRdb copy retains only in-frame clones and omits some. The V and J calls and the clone size are those of that table, but D and trimming were determined from the DNA. The table shows approximately 50,000 clones, with over 75% occurring only once. V and J are TRBV29-1 and TRBJ2-3; TRBD1 agrees at 7 bases. The clonotype originates from a man aged 35-49 years with acute or convalescent COVID-19. Source material: peripheral blood. The CDR3 bases are TGCAGCGGCGTCAAGGACAGGATATACACAGATACGCAGTATTTT. Protein sequence: CSGVKDRIYTDTQYF.